The 26 T cell receptor beta chains listed next were all sequenced from one sample in a study of spatial heterogeneity in lung cancer. Whole-study findings and limits: How many expanded intratumoral alpha and beta TCRs were present tracked the tumor mutation count, which was a count of nonsynonymous mutations.

This sample's time point: sample taken at primary tumor resection. Antigen specificity for these receptors is unknown. Using its own MiXCR run on the 5' RACE reads, TCRdb lists one record per CDR3 protein. The sample records 11,000 to 15,000 distinct CDR3 sequences, 4.7% being singletons. The source was lung tumor tissue, collected at surgery. The origin of the receptors is a female donor with early-stage non-small cell lung cancer.

At least ten counts were recorded for this clonotype. This beta chain came through as a stray read in a library set up for alpha chains, and its size says little. This chain links TRBV5-1 with TRBJ2-7, with 7 bases that match TRBD1. V shed 4 bases, J shed 1 base, and the junction held 2 bases outside the gene matches. This CDR3 is built from 13 residues. Germline V gives CDR1 SGHRS, CDR2 YFSETQ. The CDR3 region is CASSRRGSYEQYF. The CDR3 DNA reads TGCGCCAGCAGCCGCAGGGGGTCCTACGAGCAGTACTTC.

Ten or more counts support this clonotype. Since the library was made to target alpha chains, this beta chain is a stray read and its abundance is not meaningful. The chain has TRBV6-5 and TRBJ1-2; TRBD1 matches 9 bases. The CDR3 spans 16 residues. In germline, CDR1 is MNHEY, CDR2 SVGAGI. V lost 4 bases, J lost 4 bases, and 10 bases stayed unmatched. In DNA form, the CDR3 reads TGTGCCAGCAGTTCCACAGGGGGCGCGGGTTCCTATGGCTACACCTTC. It yields the protein CASSSTGGAGSYGYTF.

As regards this clonotype: This beta chain lies outside the target of a library built for alpha chains; its clone size means little. This chain joins TRBV5-1 and TRBJ1-6; possibly TRBD1 for D (5 bases). The CDR3 extends over 13 amino acids. CDR1 is SGHRS and CDR2 is YFSETQ in the germline V gene. The V end lost 5 bases, the J end lost 7 bases, and 10 bases lay between the germline ends. The CDR3 DNA is TGCGCCAGCAGGGGGACGGAGAATTCACCCCTCCACTTT. Translating it yields CASRGTENSPLHF.

The sample holds a few counts of this clonotype. A library prepared for alpha chains yielded this beta chain as an off-target read; its size is of little meaning. The CDR3, as DNA: TGCAGTGCTAGCGCCCCTGGCTACGAGCAGTACTTC. Translated, it gives CSASAPGYEQYF. This chain joins TRBV20-1 and TRBJ2-7, with D unclear. This CDR3 has 12 amino acids. Germline CDR1 reads DFQATT; CDR2 reads SNEGSKA (reference sequence). Trimming took off 3 bases at V and 3 bases at J, with 9 bases between the two ends.

This clonotype was seen ten or more times. Little can be read into the size of this beta chain, an off-target read in a library designed for alpha chains. The chain couples TRBV5-1 to TRBJ2-1; a possible D gene is TRBD2 (6 bases). This CDR3 is built from 11 residues. Deletions cut 7 bases from V and 6 bases from J, with 8 bases between. CDR1 is SGHRS and CDR2 is YFSETQ in the germline V gene. CDR3 sequence reads: CASGGFNEQFF. CDR3 nucleotides: TGCGCCAGCGGGGGGTTCAATGAGCAGTTCTTC. The whole variable domain, filled in from reference TRBV5-1 and TRBJ2-1, reads KAGVTQTPRYLIKTRGQQVTLSCSPISGHRSVSWYQQTPGQGLQFLFEYFSETQRNKGNFPGRFSGRQFSNSRSEMNVSTLELGDSALYLCASGGFNEQFFGPGTRLTVL.

In this sample, this clonotype turned up many times. Because this beta chain is a stray read in a library intended to capture alpha chains, its abundance should not be given much weight. The chain combines TRBV5-1 with TRBJ1-6; TRBD1 matches at 7 bases. Germline lookup yields CDR1 SGHRS and CDR2 YFSETQ. With 4 bases clipped from V and 2 bases from J, the junction kept 3 bases outside the gene matches. The CDR3 runs to 15 residues. The CDR3 sequence is CASSPGTAYNSPLHF. CDR3 nucleotide sequence: TGCGCCAGCAGCCCCGGGACAGCCTATAATTCACCCCTCCACTTT.

The table lists this clonotype with many counts. Mismatch with germline at one junction end may stem from a read error. This beta chain is a stray read from a library made for alpha chains; its abundance is not meaningful. V and J are TRBV29-1 and TRBJ1-1; TRBD1 aligns across 9 bases. From germline, CDR1 is SQVTM and CDR2 ANQGSEA. The CDR3 is 11 amino acids. The chain's CDR3 is CSSAWGQGEDF. The CDR3 DNA is TGCAGCTCCGCGTGGGGACAGGGAGAAGATTTT.

There are many counts of this clonotype. Since the library was made to target alpha chains, this beta chain is a stray read and its abundance is not meaningful. This chain uses TRBV5-1 with TRBJ1-5; 10 nucleotides agree with TRBD1. The V gene end was trimmed by 3 bases and the J gene end by 6 bases; junction bases not matched to a gene: 3. Germline CDR1 reads SGHRS; CDR2 reads YFSETQ. CDR3 size: 14 residues. Here the CDR3 reads CASSSGQGGQPQHF. As DNA, the CDR3 is TGCGCCAGCAGCTCCGGACAGGGGGGTCAGCCCCAGCATTTT.

In this sample, this clonotype turned up a few times. This beta chain represents an off-target read in a library built for alpha chains; its size is of limited meaning. The gene calls are TRBV18 and TRBJ1-2; the D gene is possibly TRBD1 (6 bases). The CDR3 has 13 amino acids. CDR1 KGHSH and CDR2 LQKENI come from the germline V gene. V lost 3 bases and J lost 6, with 11 bases in between. Written as DNA, the CDR3 is TGTGCCAGCTCACCCAGGGGTGAACATGGCTACACCTTC. Amino acids: CASSPRGEHGYTF.

This clonotype is judged medium-sized. A library prepared for alpha chains yielded this beta chain as an off-target read; its size is of little meaning. J is TRBJ1-1 and V is TRBV5-1; 8 nucleotides align to TRBD1. This CDR3 has 16 residues. V was clipped by 6 bases and J by 0 bases; unmatched bases: 10. Germline values: CDR1 SGHRS, CDR2 YFSETQ. The DNA for the CDR3 is TGCGCCAGCACCGGGACAGGAGGATCAGTGAACACTGAAGCTTTCTTT. Amino acids: CASTGTGGSVNTEAFF.

This clonotype was counted a few times. For a library built for alpha chains, this beta chain is a stray read; little rests on its size. This chain links TRBV6-6 with TRBJ1-2; 8 nucleotides agree with TRBD1. Trimming at V came to 6 bases and at J to 8 bases, leaving 8 bases not matched to a gene. Germline CDR1 reads MNHNY; CDR2 reads SVGAGI (reference sequence). This CDR3 spans 13 amino acids. In DNA form, the CDR3 reads TGTGCCAGCAGGTCTCCAGGGGGCATCGGCTACACCTTC. Translated: CASRSPGGIGYTF.

The sample holds many counts of this clonotype. A library made for alpha chains picked up this beta chain off target, so its size means little. J is TRBJ2-1 and V is TRBV2; tentatively, D is TRBD1 (6 bases). Germline V lookup: CDR1 SNHLY, CDR2 FYNNEI. The CDR3 contains 16 residues. V was cut by 6 bases and J by 0 bases, with 15 bases left in between. CDR3 region: CASRRDGTYSYNEQFF. CDR3 in DNA: TGTGCCAGCAGACGGGACGGGACATACTCCTACAATGAGCAGTTCTTC.

This clonotype came up many times. This beta chain is a stray read from a library made for alpha chains; its abundance is not meaningful. The chain joins TRBV10-2 to TRBJ2-3, with D possibly TRBD1 on 5 matching bases. Trimming cost V 0 bases and J 3 bases, with 10 bases left between them. This CDR3 has 15 residues. CDR1 is WSHSY, CDR2 SAAADI, per germline. DNA of the CDR3: TGCGCCAGCAGTGAGTCTCCAGGGCTGACAGATACGCAGTATTTT. Translation gives CASSESPGLTDTQYF.

Many counts were recorded for this clonotype. Within a library made for alpha chains, this beta chain is off target, and its count is uninformative. V and J are TRBV7-2 and TRBJ1-4, with TRBD1 matching over 8 bases. CDR1 is SGHTA, CDR2 FQGNSA, per germline. Trimming removed 5 bases from V and 10 bases from J; junction bases left unmatched: 9. The CDR3 has 14 residues. The CDR3 loop reads CASSLDRVGRKLFF. CDR3 DNA: TGTGCCAGCAGCCTGGACAGGGTCGGGAGAAAACTGTTTTTT.

There are many counts of this clonotype. The library was designed around alpha chains, so this beta chain is a stray read whose abundance carries little weight. This chain joins TRBV15 and TRBJ2-1; no reliable D call. The CDR3 is 13 residues long. V was trimmed by 0 bases and J by 9 bases, leaving 9 bases between them. Germline V lookup: CDR1 LNHNV, CDR2 YYDKDF (reference sequence). As DNA, the CDR3 is TGTGCCACCAGCAGAGATAAGGTCGGTGAGCAGTTCTTC. Amino acids: CATSRDKVGEQFF.

This clonotype has a count of ten or more. Within a library made for alpha chains, this beta chain is off target, and its count is uninformative. The V and J genes are TRBV11-2 and TRBJ1-3; no firm D call. The CDR3 covers 17 residues. In germline, CDR1 is SGHAT, CDR2 FQNNGV. The V gene lost 1 base and the J gene lost 3 bases, with 16 bases spanning the gap. The CDR3: CASSLGVGPRGGNTIYF. The CDR3 region has the DNA TGTGCCAGCAGCTTAGGAGTGGGCCCGAGAGGTGGAAACACCATATATTTT.

This clonotype has at least ten counts. This beta chain is an unintended read in a library built for alpha chains; its size means little. The V call is TRBV5-6, the J call TRBJ2-4; D not resolved. The germline gives CDR1 SGHDT, CDR2 YYEEEE. V was cut by 3 bases and J by 7 bases, with 11 bases left in between. This CDR3 comprises 13 residues. CDR3 DNA sequence: TGTGCCAGCAGCTCAATCAGCAAGAACATTCAGTACTTC. This sequence encodes CASSSISKNIQYF.

For this clonotype: In a library made to pick up alpha chains, this beta chain is a stray read with a size that means little. This chain connects TRBV7-9 to TRBJ1-5; D might be TRBD1 (5 bases). The CDR3 has 15 amino acids. V lost 4 bases, J lost 7 bases, and 17 bases lay in between. The germline gives CDR1 SEHNR, CDR2 FQNEAQ (reference sequence). In DNA form, the CDR3 reads TGTGCCAGCAGCTCGTCGGGGGGTCTGGGCCAGCCCCAGCATTTT. Translation: CASSSSGGLGQPQHF.

This clonotype was detected many times. This beta chain represents an off-target read in a library built for alpha chains; its size is of limited meaning. The V and J genes are TRBV29-1 and TRBJ2-1; D uncertain. The ends were cut back, 6 bases at V and 3 bases at J, with 3 bases in the middle. Germline assignment: CDR1 SQVTM and CDR2 ANQGSEA. CDR3 length: 10 amino acids. The CDR3 DNA follows: TGCAGCGTCGTCTACAATGAGCAGTTCTTC. It specifies CSVVYNEQFF.

Ten or more counts support this clonotype. This beta chain is a stray read from a library made for alpha chains; its abundance is not meaningful. J is TRBJ2-3 and V is TRBV5-1, with 11 positions matching TRBD2. The V gene end was trimmed by 4 bases and the J gene end by 0 bases; junction bases not matched to a gene: 4. This CDR3 spans 16 amino acids. Germline loops: CDR1 SGHRS, CDR2 YFSETQ. CDR3 protein: CASSNRLAGSTDTQYF. The CDR3 coding sequence is TGCGCCAGCAGCAATCGACTAGCGGGGAGCACAGATACGCAGTATTTT. Combining the CDR3 with reference TRBV5-1 and TRBJ2-3 gives the whole variable domain KAGVTQTPRYLIKTRGQQVTLSCSPISGHRSVSWYQQTPGQGLQFLFEYFSETQRNKGNFPGRFSGRQFSNSRSEMNVSTLELGDSALYLCASSNRLAGSTDTQYFGPGTRLTVL.

This clonotype was found many times. This beta chain is off target for a library built for alpha chains, so its abundance means little. The V and J genes are TRBV28 and TRBJ2-5, with TRBD1 matching 12 bases. The CDR3 has 15 residues. V gave up 5 bases and J gave up 5 bases; unmatched junction bases: 6. Germline loops: CDR1 MDHEN, CDR2 SYDVKM. The CDR3 loop is CASSPGQGATETQYF. CDR3 coding DNA: TGTGCCAGCAGTCCGGGACAGGGGGCGACGGAGACCCAGTACTTC.

This clonotype has a count of ten or more. For a library built for alpha chains, this beta chain is a stray read; little rests on its size. This rearrangement joins TRBV12-3 or TRBV12-4 to TRBJ1-4; D is uncertain. Trimming took 7 bases from V and 2 from J, leaving 14 bases between them. This CDR3 has 15 amino acids. The CDR3 here is CASKLSGATNEKLFF. The CDR3 DNA reads as TGTGCCAGCAAACTGTCGGGAGCGACTAATGAAAAACTGTTTTTT.

This clonotype was found many times. Since it is a stray read in a library aimed at alpha chains, this beta chain has a size that is not meaningful. The rearrangement joins TRBV5-1 to TRBJ1-2; D is unclear. The germline gives CDR1 SGHRS, CDR2 YFSETQ. CDR3 length: 16 amino acids. V gave up 4 bases and J gave up 3 bases, with 19 bases separating them. This chain's CDR3 is CASSLELRTEYYGYTF. The CDR3 DNA follows: TGCGCCAGCAGCCTCGAACTTCGGACGGAATACTATGGCTACACCTTC.

This clonotype was found many times. This beta chain is an off-target read within a library intended for alpha chains, so its frequency means little. The genes are TRBV7-9 and TRBJ1-2, with D hard to call. The CDR3 consists of 12 residues. Trimming removed 4 bases from V and 8 bases from J, with 11 bases in between. Germline values: CDR1 SEHNR, CDR2 FQNEAQ (reference sequence). CDR3 protein: CASSSGGKGYTF. The DNA for the CDR3 is TGTGCCAGCAGCTCGGGAGGTAAAGGCTACACCTTC.

This clonotype came up a few times. A much larger clone differs from this one at a single base, so this may be a read error. Because the library targeted alpha chains, this beta chain is an off-target read whose size means little. This rearrangement joins TRBV9 to TRBJ2-7, with D perhaps assigned TRBD1 or TRBD2 (5 bases each). The CDR3 covers 14 residues. Per the germline V gene, CDR1 is SGDLS and CDR2 is YYNGEE. V lost 3 bases and J 6 bases, leaving 16 bases between the germline ends. CDR3 sequence reads: CASSASGTPFEQYF. In DNA form, the CDR3 reads TGTGCCAGCAGCGCCTCCGGGACGCCCTTCGAGCAGTACTTC.

This clonotype has a count of ten or more. The size of this beta chain means little, since it is a stray read in a library made for alpha chains. This chain uses TRBV3-1 with TRBJ2-7; tentatively, D is TRBD1 (5 bases). This CDR3 comprises 19 residues. Trimming shortened V by 3 bases and J by 1 base, and 25 bases separated the two germline ends. The germline gives CDR1 LGHDT, CDR2 YNNKEL (reference sequence). Here the CDR3 reads CASSHRPEWGLGGSYEQYF. The CDR3 bases are TGTGCCAGCAGCCACCGTCCCGAATGGGGCCTGGGTGGGTCCTACGAGCAGTACTTC.